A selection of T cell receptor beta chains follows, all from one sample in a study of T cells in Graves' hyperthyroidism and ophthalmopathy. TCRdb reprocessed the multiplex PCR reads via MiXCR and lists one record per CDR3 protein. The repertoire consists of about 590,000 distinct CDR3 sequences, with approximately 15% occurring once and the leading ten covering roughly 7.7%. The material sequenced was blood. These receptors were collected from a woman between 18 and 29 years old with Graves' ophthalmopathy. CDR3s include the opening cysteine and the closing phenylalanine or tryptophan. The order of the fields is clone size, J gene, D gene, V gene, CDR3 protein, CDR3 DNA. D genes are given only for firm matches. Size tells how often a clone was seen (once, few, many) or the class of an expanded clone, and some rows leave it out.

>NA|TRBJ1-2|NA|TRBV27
CASRGGSGGYTF
TGTGCCAGCAGGGGTGGATCAGGTGGCTACACCTTC
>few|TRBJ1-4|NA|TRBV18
CASSTVEGELFF
TGTGCCAGCTCAACGGTGGAGGGGGAACTGTTTTTT
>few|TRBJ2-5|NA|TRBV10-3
CAISESGRAGRETQYF
TGTGCCATCAGTGAGTCCGGCAGGGCGGGGAGAGAGACCCAGTACTTC
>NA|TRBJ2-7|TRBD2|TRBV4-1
CASSRERDSYEQYF
TGCGCCAGCAGCCGAGAGCGGGACTCCTACGAGCAGTACTTC
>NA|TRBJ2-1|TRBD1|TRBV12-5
CAGGSWTGGVNEQFF
TGTGCTGGTGGTTCCTGGACAGGGGGTGTCAATGAGCAGTTCTTC
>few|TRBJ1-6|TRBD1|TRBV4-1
CASSQPDRERSPLHF
TGCGCCAGCAGCCAGCCAGACAGGGAGCGTTCACCCCTCCACTTT
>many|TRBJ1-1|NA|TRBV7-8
CASRNNEGTEAFF
TGTGCCAGCAGAAACAACGAGGGCACTGAAGCTTTCTTT
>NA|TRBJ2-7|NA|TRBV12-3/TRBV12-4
CASSFEDGWYEQYF
TGTGCCAGCAGTTTCGAGGACGGCTGGTACGAGCAGTACTTC
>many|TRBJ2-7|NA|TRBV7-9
CASSLVSVDYEQYF
TGTGCCAGCAGCTTAGTATCAGTGGACTACGAGCAGTACTTC
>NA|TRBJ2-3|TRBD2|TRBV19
CASTHPGTRSTDTQYF
TGTGCCAGTACCCACCCCGGGACTAGGAGCACAGATACGCAGTATTTT
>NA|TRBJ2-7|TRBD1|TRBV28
CASSSAPGTDSYEQYF
TGTGCCAGCAGTTCGGCCCCCGGGACAGACTCCTACGAGCAGTACTTC
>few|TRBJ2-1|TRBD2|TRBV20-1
CSARDHAPGLAGGNEQFF
TGCAGTGCTAGAGACCACGCCCCGGGACTAGCGGGAGGGAATGAGCAGTTCTTC
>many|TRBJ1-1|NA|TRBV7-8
CASSPPDGGRSTEAFF
TGTGCCAGCAGCCCCCCAGATGGGGGGCGAAGCACTGAAGCTTTCTTT
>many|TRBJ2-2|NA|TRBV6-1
CASRPGRRNTGELFF
TGTGCCAGCAGACCCGGACGGAGGAACACCGGGGAGCTGTTTTTT
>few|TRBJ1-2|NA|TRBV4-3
CASSQDQGDYGYTF
TGCGCCAGCAGCCAAGATCAGGGAGACTATGGCTACACCTTC
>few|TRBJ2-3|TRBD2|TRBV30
CAWNGRETDTQYF
TGTGCCTGGAACGGGCGGGAGACAGATACGCAGTATTTT
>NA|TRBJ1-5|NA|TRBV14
CASSQVTWRQPQHF
TGTGCCAGCAGCCAAGTGACTTGGAGGCAGCCCCAGCATTTT
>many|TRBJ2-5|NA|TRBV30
CAWRRRGKETQYF
TGTGCCTGGAGGCGTAGGGGGAAAGAGACCCAGTACTTC
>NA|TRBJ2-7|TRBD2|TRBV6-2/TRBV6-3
CASSLGTSGYSTSKQYF
TGTGCCAGCAGCCTTGGGACTAGCGGGTACTCGACGAGTAAGCAGTACTTC
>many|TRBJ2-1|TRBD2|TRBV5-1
CASSFTSGRIYNEQFF
TGCGCCAGCAGCTTTACTAGCGGGAGGATCTACAATGAGCAGTTCTTC
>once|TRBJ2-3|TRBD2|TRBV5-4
CASSSGLAGNADTQYF
TGTGCCAGCAGCTCCGGACTAGCGGGAAACGCAGATACGCAGTATTTT
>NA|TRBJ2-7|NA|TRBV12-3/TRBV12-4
CASTRGLSNYEQYF
TGTGCCAGCACTCGTGGACTATCCAACTACGAGCAGTACTTC
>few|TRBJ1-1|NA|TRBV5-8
CASSLGVRTEAFF
TGTGCCAGCAGCTTGGGGGTACGCACTGAAGCTTTCTTT
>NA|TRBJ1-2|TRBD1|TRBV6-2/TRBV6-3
CASSWDRWLGYTF
TGTGCCAGCAGTTGGGACAGGTGGTTGGGCTACACCTTC
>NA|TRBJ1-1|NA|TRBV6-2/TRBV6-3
CASSYERGQGTEAFF
TGTGCCAGCAGTTACGAGCGGGGGCAGGGCACTGAAGCTTTCTTT
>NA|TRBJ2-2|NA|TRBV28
CASSLPGVLNTGELFF
TGTGCCAGCAGTTTGCCGGGGGTCCTAAACACCGGGGAGCTGTTTTTT
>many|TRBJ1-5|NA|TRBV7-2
CASSLFWDQPQHF
TGTGCCAGCAGCTTATTCTGGGATCAGCCCCAGCATTTT
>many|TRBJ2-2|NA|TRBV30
CAWSRFEAGNTGELFF
TGTGCCTGGAGTAGGTTCGAGGCAGGGAACACCGGGGAGCTGTTTTTT
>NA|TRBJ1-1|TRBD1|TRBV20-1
CSASGSQGVGNTEAFF
TGCAGTGCTAGCGGAAGTCAGGGGGTAGGGAACACTGAAGCTTTCTTT
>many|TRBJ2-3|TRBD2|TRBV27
CASILLAGGVDTQYF
TGTGCCAGCATCTTACTAGCGGGAGGCGTAGATACGCAGTATTTT
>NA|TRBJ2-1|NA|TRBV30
CAWMVESSYNEQFF
TGTGCCTGGATGGTGGAAAGCTCCTACAATGAGCAGTTCTTC
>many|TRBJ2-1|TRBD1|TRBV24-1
CATSDGQGSFYNEQFF
TGTGCCACCAGTGATGGACAGGGGTCCTTCTACAATGAGCAGTTCTTC
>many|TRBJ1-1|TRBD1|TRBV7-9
CASSLGRDRGRAFF
TGTGCCAGCAGCTTAGGGCGGGACAGGGGTCGGGCTTTCTTT
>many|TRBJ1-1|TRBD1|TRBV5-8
CASSLGTGGDTEAFF
TGTGCCAGCAGCTTGGGGACAGGAGGGGACACTGAAGCTTTCTTT
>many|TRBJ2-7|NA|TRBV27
CASSLGQAAYEQYF
TGTGCCAGCAGTTTGGGTCAGGCGGCTTACGAGCAGTACTTC
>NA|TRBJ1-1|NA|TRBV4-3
CASSQSDTEAFF
TGCGCCAGCAGCCAATCGGACACTGAAGCTTTCTTT
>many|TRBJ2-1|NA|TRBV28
CASTPSSLYNEQFF
TGTGCCAGCACCCCTAGTAGCCTATACAATGAGCAGTTCTTC
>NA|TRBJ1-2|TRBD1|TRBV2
CASSEGQGKGYGYTF
TGTGCCAGCAGTGAGGGACAGGGGAAAGGCTATGGCTACACCTTC
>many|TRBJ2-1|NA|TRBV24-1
CATSPLGANNEQFF
TGTGCCACCAGCCCCCTCGGGGCGAACAATGAGCAGTTCTTC
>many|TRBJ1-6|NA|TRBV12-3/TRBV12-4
CASSEGNSPLHF
TGTGCCAGCAGTGAAGGGAATTCACCCCTCCACTTT
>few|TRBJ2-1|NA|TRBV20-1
CSAPGSSYNEQFF
TGCAGTGCCCCGGGTAGCTCCTACAATGAGCAGTTCTTC
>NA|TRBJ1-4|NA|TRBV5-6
CASSLEAGNEKLFF
TGTGCCAGCAGCTTGGAAGCAGGGAATGAAAAACTGTTTTTT
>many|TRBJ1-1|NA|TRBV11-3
CASSLRRGNTEAFF
TGTGCCAGCAGCTTGAGGAGAGGGAACACTGAAGCTTTCTTT
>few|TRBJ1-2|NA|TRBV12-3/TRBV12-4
CASSSTRASGGYTF
TGTGCCAGCAGTTCTACTCGCGCCAGCGGTGGCTACACCTTC
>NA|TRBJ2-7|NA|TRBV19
CASSIAAGSYEQYF
TGTGCCAGTAGTATAGCGGCAGGGAGCTACGAGCAGTACTTC